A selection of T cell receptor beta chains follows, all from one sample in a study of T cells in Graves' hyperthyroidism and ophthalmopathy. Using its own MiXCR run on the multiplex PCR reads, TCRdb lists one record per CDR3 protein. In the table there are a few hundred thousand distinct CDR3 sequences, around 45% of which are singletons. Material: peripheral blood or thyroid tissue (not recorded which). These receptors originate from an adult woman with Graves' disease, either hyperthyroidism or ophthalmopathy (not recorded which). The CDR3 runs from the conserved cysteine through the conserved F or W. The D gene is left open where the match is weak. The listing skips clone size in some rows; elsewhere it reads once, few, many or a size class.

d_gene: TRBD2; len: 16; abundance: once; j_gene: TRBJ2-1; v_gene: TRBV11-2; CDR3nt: TGTGCCAGCAGCCCCGTGTCTAGCGGGATCAACAATGAGCAGTTCTTC; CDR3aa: CASSPVSSGINNEQFF
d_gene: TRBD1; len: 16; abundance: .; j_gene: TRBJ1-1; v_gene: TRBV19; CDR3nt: TGTGCCAGTAACACCCCAGGGGGGCAGCGTAGCACTGAAGCTTTCTTT; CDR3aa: CASNTPGGQRSTEAFF
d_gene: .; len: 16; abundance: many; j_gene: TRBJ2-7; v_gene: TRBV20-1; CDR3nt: TGCAGTGCTAGAGATCTGAGGGGTTCGGGCTCCTACGAGCAGTACTTC; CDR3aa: CSARDLRGSGSYEQYF
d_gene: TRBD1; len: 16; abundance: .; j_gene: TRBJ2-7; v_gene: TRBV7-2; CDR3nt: TGTGCCAGCAGCTCGCCAGGGGGTACGACGAGTTACGAGCAGTACTTC; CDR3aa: CASSSPGGTTSYEQYF
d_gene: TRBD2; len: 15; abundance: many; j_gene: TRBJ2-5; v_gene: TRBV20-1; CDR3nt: TGCAGTGCTGAGGACCCTGGGAGGGGCCAAGAGACCCAGTACTTC; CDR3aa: CSAEDPGRGQETQYF
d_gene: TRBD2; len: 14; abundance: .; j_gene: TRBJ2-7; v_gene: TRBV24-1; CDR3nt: TGTGCCACCACAAGGACTAGCGAGGCGTACGAGCAGTACTTC; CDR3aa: CATTRTSEAYEQYF
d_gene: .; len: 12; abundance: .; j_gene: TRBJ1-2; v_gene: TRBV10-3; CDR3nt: TGTGCCATCAGGGGGGAGCTCTATGGCTACACCTTC; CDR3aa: CAIRGELYGYTF
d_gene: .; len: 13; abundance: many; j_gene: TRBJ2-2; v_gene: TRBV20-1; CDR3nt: TGCAGTGCCTCGGACCTCAACACCGGGGAGCTGTTTTTT; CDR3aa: CSASDLNTGELFF
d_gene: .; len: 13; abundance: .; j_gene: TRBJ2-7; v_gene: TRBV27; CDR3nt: TGTGCCAGCAGTTTAAAACCGAGCTACGAGCAGTACTTC; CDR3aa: CASSLKPSYEQYF
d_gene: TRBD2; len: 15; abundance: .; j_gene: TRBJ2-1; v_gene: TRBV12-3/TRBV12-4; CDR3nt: TGTGCCAGCAGTGAAACCGGGACTAGCCGCGAGAAGCAGTTCTTC; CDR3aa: CASSETGTSREKQFF
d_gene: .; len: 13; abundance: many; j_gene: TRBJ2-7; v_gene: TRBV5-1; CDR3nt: TGCGCCAGCAGTGGGAATAGCGCCTACGAGCAGTACTTC; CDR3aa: CASSGNSAYEQYF
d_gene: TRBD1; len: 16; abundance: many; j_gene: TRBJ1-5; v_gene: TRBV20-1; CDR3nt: TGCAGTGCTAGCCACGGGACAGCCTATAGCAATCAGCCCCAGCATTTT; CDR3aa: CSASHGTAYSNQPQHF
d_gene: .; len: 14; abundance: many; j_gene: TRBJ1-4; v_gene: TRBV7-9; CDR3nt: TGTGCCAGCAGCTTTAACAGGGATAATGAAAAACTGTTTTTT; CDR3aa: CASSFNRDNEKLFF
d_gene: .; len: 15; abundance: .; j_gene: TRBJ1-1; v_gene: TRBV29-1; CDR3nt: TGCAGCGTAGCAGAGCCACAGGGTTCGAACACTGAAGCTTTCTTT; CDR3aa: CSVAEPQGSNTEAFF
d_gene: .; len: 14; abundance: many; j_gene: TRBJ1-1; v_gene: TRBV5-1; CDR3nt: TGCGCCAGCAGCCTAGACACCGGTGGGACTGAAGCTTTCTTT; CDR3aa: CASSLDTGGTEAFF
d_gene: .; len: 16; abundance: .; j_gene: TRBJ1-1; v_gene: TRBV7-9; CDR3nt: TGTGCCAGCAGTTTAAAGAGCAGGATCGGGGACGAGGCAGCTTTCTTT; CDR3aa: CASSLKSRIGDEAAFF
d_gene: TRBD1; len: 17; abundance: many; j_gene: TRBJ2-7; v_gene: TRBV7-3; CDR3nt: TGTGCCAGCAGCCCCATATCCCCGACAGGGAGCTCCTACGAGCAGTACTTC; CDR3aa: CASSPISPTGSSYEQYF
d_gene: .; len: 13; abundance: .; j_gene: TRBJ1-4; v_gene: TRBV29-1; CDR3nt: TGCAGCACCCGCTCGGGGCCGGGGGAAAAACTGTTTTTT; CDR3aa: CSTRSGPGEKLFF
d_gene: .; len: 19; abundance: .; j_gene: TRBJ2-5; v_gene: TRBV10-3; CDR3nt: TGTGCCATCAGTGAGTCCCTCCGGACATGGTTTTCTGAGCAAGAGACCCAGTACTTC; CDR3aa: CAISESLRTWFSEQETQYF
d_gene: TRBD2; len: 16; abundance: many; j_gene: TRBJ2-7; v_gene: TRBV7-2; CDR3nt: TGTGCCAGCAGCCCCCGAGGGAGCGGGATTACCTACGAGCAGTACTTC; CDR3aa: CASSPRGSGITYEQYF
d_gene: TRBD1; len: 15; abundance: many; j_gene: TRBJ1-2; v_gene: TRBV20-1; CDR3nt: TGCAGTGCTAGAGATCGACAGGGCGGATATCATGGCTACACCTTC; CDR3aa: CSARDRQGGYHGYTF
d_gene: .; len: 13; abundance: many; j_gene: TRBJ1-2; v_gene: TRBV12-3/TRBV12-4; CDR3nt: TGTGCCAGCTCCCGGGGTCTGACGGATGGCTACACCTTC; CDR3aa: CASSRGLTDGYTF
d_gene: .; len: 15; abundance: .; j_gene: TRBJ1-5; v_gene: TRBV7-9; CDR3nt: TGTGCTAGCAGCTCCCGGGTCCACAGGAATCAGCCCCAGCATTTT; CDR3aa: CASSSRVHRNQPQHF
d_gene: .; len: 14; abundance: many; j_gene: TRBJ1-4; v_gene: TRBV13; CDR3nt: TGTGCCAGCAGCTCACTCCGGGGGAAAGAAAAACTGTTTTTT; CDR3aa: CASSSLRGKEKLFF
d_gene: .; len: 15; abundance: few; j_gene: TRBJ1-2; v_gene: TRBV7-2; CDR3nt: TGTGCCAGCAGCTTAGTGTCGACAGCTAACTATGGCTACACCTTC; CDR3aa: CASSLVSTANYGYTF
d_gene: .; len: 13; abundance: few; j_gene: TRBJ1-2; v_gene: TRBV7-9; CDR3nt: TGTGCCAGCAGCTTAGGAACAGCTAGAGGAAACACCTTC; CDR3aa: CASSLGTARGNTF
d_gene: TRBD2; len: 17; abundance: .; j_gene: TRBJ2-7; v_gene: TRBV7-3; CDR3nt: TGTGCCAGCAGCTTAACTAGCGGGAGTGGTTGGGCCTACGAGCAGTACTTC; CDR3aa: CASSLTSGSGWAYEQYF
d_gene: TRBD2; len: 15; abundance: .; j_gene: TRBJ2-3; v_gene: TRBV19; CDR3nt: TGTGCCAGTAGTATAGCGGGAGGGCCAACAGATACGCAGTATTTT; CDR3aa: CASSIAGGPTDTQYF